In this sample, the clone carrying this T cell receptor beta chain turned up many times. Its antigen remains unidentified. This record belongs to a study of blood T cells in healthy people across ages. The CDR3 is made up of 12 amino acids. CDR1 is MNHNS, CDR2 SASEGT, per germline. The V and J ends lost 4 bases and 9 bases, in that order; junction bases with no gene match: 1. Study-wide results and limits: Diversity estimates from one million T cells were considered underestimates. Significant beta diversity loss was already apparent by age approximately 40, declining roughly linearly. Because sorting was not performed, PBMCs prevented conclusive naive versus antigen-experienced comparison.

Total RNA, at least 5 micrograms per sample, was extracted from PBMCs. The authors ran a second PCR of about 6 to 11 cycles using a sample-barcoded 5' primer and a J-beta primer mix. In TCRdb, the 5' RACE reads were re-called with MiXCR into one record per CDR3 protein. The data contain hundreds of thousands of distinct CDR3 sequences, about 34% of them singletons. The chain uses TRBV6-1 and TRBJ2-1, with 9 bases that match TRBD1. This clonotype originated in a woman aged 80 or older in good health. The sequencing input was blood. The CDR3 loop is CASSGQGGEQFF. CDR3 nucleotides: TGTGCCAGCAGTGGACAGGGGGGTGAGCAGTTCTTC.